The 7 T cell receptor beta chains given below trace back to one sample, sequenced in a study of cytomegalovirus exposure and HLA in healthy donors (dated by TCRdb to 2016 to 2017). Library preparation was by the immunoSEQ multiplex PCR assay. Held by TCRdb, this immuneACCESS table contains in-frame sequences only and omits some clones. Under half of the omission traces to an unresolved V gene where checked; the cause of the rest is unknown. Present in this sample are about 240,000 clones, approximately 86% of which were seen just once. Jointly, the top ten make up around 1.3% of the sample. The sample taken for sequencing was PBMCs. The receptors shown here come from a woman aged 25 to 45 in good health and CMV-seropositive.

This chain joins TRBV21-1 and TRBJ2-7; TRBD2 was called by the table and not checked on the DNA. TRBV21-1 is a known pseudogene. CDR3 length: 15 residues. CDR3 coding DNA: TGTGCCAGCAGCAACACTAGCGGGAGCTCCTACGAGCAGTACTTC. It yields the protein CASSNTSGSSYEQYF.

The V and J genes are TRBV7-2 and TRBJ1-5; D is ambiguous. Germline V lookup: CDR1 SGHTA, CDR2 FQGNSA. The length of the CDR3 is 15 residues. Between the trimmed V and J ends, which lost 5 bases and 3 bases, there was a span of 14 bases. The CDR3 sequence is CASSQWPEANQPQHF. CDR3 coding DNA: TGTGCCAGCAGCCAGTGGCCAGAGGCCAATCAGCCCCAGCATTTT. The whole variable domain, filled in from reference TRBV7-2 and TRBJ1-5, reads GAGVSQSPSNKVTEKGKDVELRCDPISGHTALYWYRQSLGQGLEFLIYFQGNSAPDKSGLPSDRFSAERTGGSVSTLTIQRTQQEDSAVYLCASSQWPEANQPQHFGDGTRLSIL.

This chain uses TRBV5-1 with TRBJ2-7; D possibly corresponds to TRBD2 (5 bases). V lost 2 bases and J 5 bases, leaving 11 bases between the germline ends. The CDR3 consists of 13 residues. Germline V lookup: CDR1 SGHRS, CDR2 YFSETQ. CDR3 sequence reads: CASSFPNGDEQYF. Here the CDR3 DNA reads TGCGCCAGCAGCTTCCCGAACGGGGACGAGCAGTACTTC. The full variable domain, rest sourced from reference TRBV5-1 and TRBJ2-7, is KAGVTQTPRYLIKTRGQQVTLSCSPISGHRSVSWYQQTPGQGLQFLFEYFSETQRNKGNFPGRFSGRQFSNSRSEMNVSTLELGDSALYLCASSFPNGDEQYFGPGTRLTVT.

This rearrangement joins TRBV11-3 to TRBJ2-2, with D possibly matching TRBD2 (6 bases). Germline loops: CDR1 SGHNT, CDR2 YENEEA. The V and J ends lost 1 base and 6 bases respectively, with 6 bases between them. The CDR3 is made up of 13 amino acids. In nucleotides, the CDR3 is TGTGCCAGCAGCTTAGGGGAGGCCGGGGAGCTGTTTTTT. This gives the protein CASSLGEAGELFF.

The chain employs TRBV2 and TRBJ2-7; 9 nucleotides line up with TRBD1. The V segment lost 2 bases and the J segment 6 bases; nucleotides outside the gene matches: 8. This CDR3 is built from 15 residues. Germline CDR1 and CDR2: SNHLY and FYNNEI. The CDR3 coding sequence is TGTGCCAGCAGTGAAAGTTGGGGACAGGGACTCGAGCAGTACTTC. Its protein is CASSESWGQGLEQYF.

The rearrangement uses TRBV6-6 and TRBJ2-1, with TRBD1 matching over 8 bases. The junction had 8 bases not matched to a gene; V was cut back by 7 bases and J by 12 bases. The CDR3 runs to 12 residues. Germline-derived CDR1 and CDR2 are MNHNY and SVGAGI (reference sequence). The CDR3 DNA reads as TGTGCCAGCATATCTTTGGGGACAGGGCAGTTCTTC. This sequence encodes CASISLGTGQFF.

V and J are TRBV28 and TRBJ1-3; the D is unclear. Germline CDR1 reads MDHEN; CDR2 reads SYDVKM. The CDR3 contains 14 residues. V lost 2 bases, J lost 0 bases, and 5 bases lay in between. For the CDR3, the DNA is TGTGCCAGCAGTTTACCGGGCTCTGGAAACACCATATATTTT. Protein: CASSLPGSGNTIYF.